Below, one TCR beta chain is given with its context. Germline V gene sequence: CDR1 LGHDT, CDR2 YNNKEL (reference sequence). V was clipped by 5 bases and J by 0 bases; unmatched bases: 3. The CDR3 contains 16 residues. This specimen comes from a study of blood T cell repertoires in COVID-19. Using immunoSEQ multiplex PCR, the repertoire was profiled, and TCRdb retains in-frame clones only, with some absent. This table holds approximately 92,000 clones, roughly 85% found once. The origin of this receptor is an older woman with COVID-19, enrolled during active disease. The chain joins TRBV3-1 (or the pseudogene TRBV3-2) to TRBJ2-1, with 11 bases that match TRBD2. Input material: peripheral blood. The CDR3 reads CASSYTSGSSYNEQFF. CDR3 nucleotides: TGTGCCAGCAGCTATACTAGCGGGAGCTCCTACAATGAGCAGTTCTTC.